A single sample gave rise to the 8 T cell receptor beta chains below, sequenced in a study of T cells after yellow fever vaccination. TCRdb re-derived calls from the 5' RACE reads in MiXCR, one entry per CDR3 protein. The sample holds more than 350,000 distinct CDR3 sequences; around a tenth are singletons and the top ten take roughly 18%. The sequences come from PBMCs, collected on the day of the first yellow fever vaccination. These receptors were collected from a man between 18 and 29 years old who received the YFV17D yellow fever vaccine.

The chain couples TRBV7-6 to TRBJ1-4; no clear D. This CDR3 has 12 amino acids. Deletions cut 4 bases from V and 6 bases from J, with 6 bases between. Germline CDR1 and CDR2: SGHVS and FNYEAQ. CDR3 DNA sequence: TGTGCCAGCAGCTCCGGAGATGAAAAACTGTTTTTT. Encoded protein: CASSSGDEKLFF.

In the case of this clonotype: A much more abundant neighbour one base away suggests this may be a read error. The chain links TRBV5-1 to TRBJ2-3; no clear D. The germline V gene has CDR1 SGHRS and CDR2 YFSETQ. With 0 bases removed from V and 5 bases from J, the gap between germline ends came to 10 bases. This CDR3 comprises 14 residues. Here the CDR3 reads CASSLDVTGDTQYF. The CDR3 region has the DNA TGCGCCAGCAGCTTGGACGTGACGGGAGATACGCAGTATTTT. The full variable domain, completed using reference TRBV5-1 and TRBJ2-3, is KAGVTQTPRYLIKTRGQQVTLSCSPISGHRSVSWYQQTPGQGLQFLFEYFSETQRNKGNFPGRFSGRQFSNSRSEMNVSTLELGDSALYLCASSLDVTGDTQYFGPGTRLTVL.

This clonotype was counted ten times or more. The CDR3 region has the DNA TGTGCCAGCAGCCTCATGGGAGGTGAGCAGTTCTTC. It translates to CASSLMGGEQFF. V gene TRBV12-3 or TRBV12-4 combines with J gene TRBJ2-1; possible D gene TRBD2, 6 bases. V lost 6 bases, J lost 9 bases, and 12 bases lay in between. CDR3 length equals 12 residues.

The chain uses TRBV6-5 and TRBJ1-2; D is unresolved. The CDR3 spans 13 residues. The germline V gene encodes CDR1 MNHEY and CDR2 SVGAGI. Between the trimmed V and J ends, which lost 1 base and 4 bases, there was a span of 7 bases. As DNA, the CDR3 is TGTGCCAGCAGTTACTACTCCAGCTATGGCTACACCTTC. As protein: CASSYYSSYGYTF.

This clonotype occurred a few times. This chain links TRBV12-3 or TRBV12-4 with TRBJ2-7; D may be TRBD1 (6 bases). The CDR3 sequence is 12 residues long. The germline V and J ends were trimmed by 6 bases and 9 bases, with 15 bases remaining between them. The DNA for the CDR3 is TGTGCCAGCAGCCCAGGGGCGCTTGCGCAGTACTTC. Translating gives CASSPGALAQYF.

This clonotype was observed at least ten times. V usage is TRBV7-2 and J usage is TRBJ2-7; no firm D call. Looked up from germline, CDR1 is SGHTA and CDR2 is FQGNSA. This CDR3 region has 16 residues. The V end was cut by 4 bases, the J end by 2 bases, with 18 bases between. As DNA, the CDR3 is TGTGCCAGCAGCTCCCAGGTGGCTAGTAAACCCTACGAGCAGTACTTC. Its translation: CASSSQVASKPYEQYF.

This clonotype was detected a few times. The J gene is TRBJ2-1, the V gene TRBV7-3; 7 bases map to TRBD2. V trimming: 8 bases; J trimming: 6 bases; junction bases outside the gene matches: 10. CDR3 length: 14 amino acids. The germline V gene has CDR1 SGHTA and CDR2 FQGTGA. CDR3 DNA sequence: TGTGCCAGCGGGACGGGGGGAGGATCCAATGAGCAGTTCTTC. Translated: CASGTGGGSNEQFF. The full variable domain, rest sourced from reference TRBV7-3 and TRBJ2-1, is GAGVSQTPSNKVTEKGKYVELRCDPISGHTALYWYRQSLGQGPEFLIYFQGTGAADDSGLPNDRFFAVRPEGSVSTLKIQRTERGDSAVYLCASGTGGGSNEQFFGPGTRLTVL.

The chain couples TRBV12-3 or TRBV12-4 to TRBJ1-1; no definite D call. V gave up 8 bases and J gave up 0 bases, with 7 bases separating them. This CDR3 spans 12 amino acids. The CDR3 protein is CASGPLNTEAFF. DNA for the CDR3: TGTGCCAGCGGCCCTTTGAACACTGAAGCTTTCTTT.